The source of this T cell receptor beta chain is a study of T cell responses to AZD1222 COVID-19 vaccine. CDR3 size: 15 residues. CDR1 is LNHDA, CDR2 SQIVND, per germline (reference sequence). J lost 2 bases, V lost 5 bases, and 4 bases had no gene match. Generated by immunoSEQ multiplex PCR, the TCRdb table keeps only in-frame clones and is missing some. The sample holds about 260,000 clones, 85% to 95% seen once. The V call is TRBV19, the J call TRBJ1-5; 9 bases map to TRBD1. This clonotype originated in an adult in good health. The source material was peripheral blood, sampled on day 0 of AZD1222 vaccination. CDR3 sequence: CASSATGGRNQPQHF. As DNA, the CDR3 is TGTGCCAGTAGTGCCACAGGGGGCCGCAATCAGCCCCAGCATTTT.